The 12 T cell receptor beta chains presented below share a single source sample, sequenced in a study of cytomegalovirus exposure and HLA in healthy donors. Data came from immunoSEQ multiplex PCR; TCRdb stores just in-frame clones and leaves some out. The data contain 120,000 to 150,000 clones, 85% to 90% of them singletons. The sample comprised PBMCs. Source of these receptors: a woman under 30 in good health and CMV-seropositive.

With respect to this clone: Other DNA sequences within the sample encode an identical CDR3. The gene calls are TRBV28 and TRBJ1-2; 8 bases are shared with TRBD1. This CDR3 contains 12 residues. Germline loops: CDR1 MDHEN, CDR2 SYDVKM. The V gene end was trimmed by 4 bases and the J gene end by 8 bases; junction bases not matched to a gene: 3. The CDR3 bases are TGTGCCAGCAGTTCGGACAGGGTGGGCTACACCTTC. Translated: CASSSDRVGYTF.

The rearrangement links TRBV29-1 to TRBJ2-3; D remains ambiguous. Trimming stripped 8 bases from V and 0 bases from J, with 9 bases between. Germline assignment: CDR1 SQVTM and CDR2 ANQGSEA. The length of the CDR3 is 12 residues. The CDR3 region is CSPKTSTDTQYF. CDR3 nucleotides: TGCAGCCCAAAGACTAGCACAGATACGCAGTATTTT.

V usage is TRBV2 and J usage is TRBJ2-3; a possible D gene is TRBD1 (6 bases). Germline CDR1 and CDR2: SNHLY and FYNNEI. V was clipped by 3 bases and J by 5 bases, with 12 bases between them. This CDR3 has 14 amino acids. The DNA for the CDR3 is TGTGCCAGCAGTGACTGGGACACGAAAGATACGCAGTATTTT. It yields the protein CASSDWDTKDTQYF.

V and J are TRBV15 and TRBJ2-1, with 15 bases aligning to TRBD2. The J segment lost 7 bases and the V segment lost 4 bases, leaving 2 bases of the junction unmatched. The CDR3 is made up of 15 amino acids. Germline loops: CDR1 LNHNV, CDR2 YYDKDF (reference sequence). CDR3 in DNA: TGTGCCACCAGCACCGGGACTAGCGGGAGGAATGAGCAGTTCTTC. Its protein product is CATSTGTSGRNEQFF.

The CDR3 spells CASSQYPGLQTYNEQFF. As DNA, the CDR3 is TGCGCCAGCAGCCAATATCCGGGACTCCAAACCTACAATGAGCAGTTCTTC. V usage is TRBV4-3 and J usage is TRBJ2-1, with D possibly being TRBD2 (6 bases). V was pared by 2 bases and J by 2 bases, with 16 bases between. The CDR3 runs to 17 residues. CDR1 LGHNA and CDR2 YSLEER come from the germline V gene.

The chain joins TRBV7-9 to TRBJ1-5; D perhaps matches TRBD1 (6 bases). Trimming removed 5 bases from V and 3 bases from J, with 11 bases in between. Germline CDR1 reads SEHNR; CDR2 reads FQNEAQ (reference sequence). The CDR3 loop spans 14 amino acids. The CDR3 spells CASSLTGVNQPQHF. The CDR3 region has the DNA TGTGCCAGCAGCCTGACAGGAGTCAATCAGCCCCAGCATTTT.

The chain links TRBV10-3 to TRBJ2-1; 9 bases align to TRBD1. The CDR3 is 14 residues long. Germline CDR1 is ENHRY and CDR2 is SYGVKD. After removal of 4 bases from V and 6 bases from J, the junction contained 4 bases not matched to a gene. CDR3 sequence reads: CAISGTGVGNEQFF. DNA for the CDR3: TGTGCCATCAGTGGGACAGGGGTCGGCAATGAGCAGTTCTTC.

This rearrangement joins TRBV7-6 to TRBJ2-7, with 7 bases that match TRBD2. Trimming cost V 3 bases and J 6 bases; bases outside gene matches: 11. CDR1 and CDR2 from the germline V gene are SGHVS and FNYEAQ. The CDR3 length is 15 residues. Here the CDR3 DNA reads TGTGCCAGCAGCTTTGTCCGCGGGAGATCGGGCGAGCAGTACTTC. Translated: CASSFVRGRSGEQYF.

V usage is TRBV7-8 and J usage is TRBJ2-7; 11 bases agree with TRBD2. This CDR3 contains 15 residues. V dropped 4 bases and J dropped 6; count of bases not matched to a gene: 8. CDR1 is SGHVS and CDR2 is FQNEAQ in the germline V gene. The CDR3 DNA follows: TGTGCCAGCAGCTCTAATAGCGGGAGGGCCGCCGAGCAGTACTTC. Protein product: CASSSNSGRAAEQYF.

This clone was found a few times. The CDR3 DNA sequence: TGTGCCAGCAGCTTAGCGCGTCCCTATTACGAGCAGTACTTC. This gives the protein CASSLARPYYEQYF. This chain uses TRBV7-9 with TRBJ2-7; D unresolved. The CDR3 extends over 14 amino acids. The germline V and J ends were trimmed by 0 bases and 4 bases, with 10 bases remaining between them. Germline assignment: CDR1 SEHNR and CDR2 FQNEAQ (reference sequence).

The chain uses TRBV5-1 and TRBJ2-3; perhaps TRBD2 as D (8 bases). CDR3 size: 15 residues. The V end lost 4 bases, the J end lost 1 base, and 13 bases lay between the germline ends. The germline CDR1 and CDR2 sequences are SGHRS and YFSETQ. DNA of the CDR3: TGCGCCAGCAGCCTTAGCGGGACAGGCACAGATACGCAGTATTTT. Its protein product is CASSLSGTGTDTQYF.

CDR3 in DNA: TGTGCCAGCAGTGAATGGTTGGGACAGGGGGCGAAGCCCCAGCATTTT. The encoded protein is CASSEWLGQGAKPQHF. The J gene is TRBJ1-5, the V gene TRBV6-1; 12 bases are shared with TRBD1. Germline V gives CDR1 MNHNS, CDR2 SASEGT. The CDR3 sequence is 16 residues long. The ends lost 2 bases at V and 8 bases at J; junction bases unmatched: 7.